The rows below give T cell receptor beta chains drawn from one sample of a study of blood T cell repertoires in COVID-19. The data were produced by immunoSEQ multiplex PCR, yet TCRdb's version contains in-frame clones alone and is incomplete. In the table there are 78,000 or so clones, around 86% of which are singletons. Sequencing was done on a sample of peripheral blood. Source of these receptors: a man aged 50 or older with active or convalescent COVID-19. CDR3s include the opening cysteine and the closing phenylalanine or tryptophan. The D gene is left open where the match is weak. Clone size is not always given. Where it is, it says once, few, many or a class for expanded clones.

D gene	V gene	clone size	J gene	CDR3 protein	CDR3 DNA
TRBD1	TRBV11-2	-	TRBJ1-5	CASSQDRAQPQHF	TGTGCCAGCAGTCAGGACAGGGCCCAGCCCCAGCATTTT
TRBD1	TRBV19	-	TRBJ2-2	CASSNRQGAGGELFF	TGTGCCAGTAGTAACCGACAGGGGGCCGGCGGGGAGCTGTTTTTT
-	TRBV21-1	-	TRBJ2-5	CASSKSPINIGQETQYF	TGTGCCAGCAGCAAAAGCCCAATAAACATCGGGCAAGAGACCCAGTACTTC
TRBD1	TRBV28	once	TRBJ2-5	CASSFGMLGTGDIETQYF	TGTGCCAGCAGTTTTGGGATGCTGGGGACAGGGGATATCGAGACCCAGTACTTC
TRBD1	TRBV19	-	TRBJ1-5	CASSMAGQVMNQPQHF	TGTGCCAGTAGTATGGCGGGACAGGTTATGAATCAGCCCCAGCATTTT
TRBD2	TRBV13	-	TRBJ2-3	CASSLGGLAGTDTQYF	TGTGCCAGCAGCTTAGGCGGACTAGCGGGCACAGATACGCAGTATTTT
TRBD1	TRBV10-3	-	TRBJ1-5	CAISEWLDRGSNQPQHF	TGTGCCATCAGTGAGTGGTTGGACAGGGGCAGCAATCAGCCCCAGCATTTT
-	TRBV29-1	-	TRBJ1-1	CSILGGMGEAFF	TGCAGCATCCTTGGGGGCATGGGTGAAGCTTTCTTT
-	TRBV29-1	once	TRBJ1-2	CSVDPGDYGYTF	TGCAGCGTTGATCCAGGGGACTATGGCTACACCTTC
-	TRBV27	-	TRBJ1-4	CASSSRGLRSEKLFF	TGTGCCAGCAGTTCCAGGGGCCTCCGGTCGGAAAAACTGTTTTTT
-	TRBV27	-	TRBJ2-3	CASSWGDRPNTDTQYF	TGTGCCAGCAGTTGGGGCGACAGGCCAAACACAGATACGCAGTATTTT
-	TRBV6-6	few	TRBJ2-3	CASSYGAASGDTQYF	TGTGCCAGCAGTTACGGGGCGGCCTCAGGGGATACGCAGTATTTT
TRBD1	TRBV4-3	-	TRBJ2-3	CASSQSLGQGARTQYF	TGCGCCAGCAGCCAAAGTTTGGGGCAGGGGGCACGTACGCAGTATTTT
-	TRBV3-1/TRBV3-2	-	TRBJ1-1	CASSQLGEETEAFF	TGTGCCAGCAGCCAATTAGGGGAGGAAACAGAAGCTTTCTTT
TRBD2	TRBV6-5	-	TRBJ2-1	CASSRTGLANEQFF	TGTGCCAGCAGTAGAACGGGACTAGCGAATGAGCAGTTCTTC
-	TRBV5-4	once	TRBJ2-2	CASSYLGGRLLTGELFF	TGTGCCAGCAGCTACCTCGGGGGACGGCTGCTCACCGGGGAGCTGTTTTTT
TRBD1	TRBV5-8	-	TRBJ1-5	CASSSGGQSNQPQHF	TGTGCCAGCAGCTCCGGGGGACAGTCCAATCAGCCCCAGCATTTT
TRBD1	TRBV19	-	TRBJ1-4	CASSPGTGWRTNEKLFF	TGTGCCAGTAGTCCTGGGACAGGGTGGAGGACTAATGAAAAACTGTTTTTT
TRBD1	TRBV18	-	TRBJ2-1	CASSPPGTVYNEQFF	TGTGCCAGCTCACCACCCGGGACAGTCTACAATGAGCAGTTCTTC
-	TRBV19	-	TRBJ2-3	CASSIRGTDTQYF	TGTGCCAGTAGTATCCGGGGCACAGATACGCAGTATTTT
TRBD1	TRBV6-5	-	TRBJ2-5	CASTGQGAGETQYF	TGTGCCAGCACCGGACAGGGGGCCGGAGAGACCCAGTACTTC
-	TRBV25-1	-	TRBJ2-5	CASSPSGWETQYF	TGTGCCAGCAGTCCCTCGGGGTGGGAGACCCAGTACTTC
TRBD1	TRBV7-2	-	TRBJ1-6	CASSLAGQGSGSPLHF	TGTGCCAGCAGCTTAGCCGGACAGGGTTCGGGTTCACCCCTCCACTTT
TRBD2	TRBV7-9	once	TRBJ2-1	CASSSSGRGGSYNEQFF	TGTGCCAGCAGCTCCTCAGGGCGGGGGGGCTCCTACAATGAGCAGTTCTTC
-	TRBV5-1	-	TRBJ1-1	CASSLAPEMNTEAFF	TGCGCCAGCAGCTTGGCCCCGGAGATGAACACTGAAGCTTTCTTT
-	TRBV18	-	TRBJ1-6	CASSPGAGDSPLHF	TGTGCCAGCTCACCAGGGGCAGGCGATTCACCCCTCCACTTT
TRBD2	TRBV5-1	-	TRBJ2-5	CASSGGLEIETQYF	TGCGCCAGCAGCGGAGGACTAGAGATAGAGACCCAGTACTTC
TRBD2	TRBV5-4	once	TRBJ2-5	CASSLGPAGGQETQYF	TGTGCCAGCAGCTTGGGCCCAGCGGGGGGACAAGAGACCCAGTACTTC
-	TRBV9	-	TRBJ2-7	CASSSSPTGYEQYF	TGTGCCAGCAGCTCGAGCCCCACAGGTTACGAGCAGTACTTC
TRBD1	TRBV4-1	-	TRBJ1-4	CASSHGDRGPTNEKLFF	TGCGCCAGCAGCCATGGGGACAGGGGACCAACTAATGAAAAACTGTTTTTT
TRBD1	TRBV14	-	TRBJ2-5	CASSGQVEATQYF	TGTGCCAGCAGCGGACAGGTTGAGGCGACCCAGTACTTC
TRBD1	TRBV5-1	-	TRBJ2-2	CASSVARQGRTGELFF	TGCGCCAGCAGCGTTGCTCGACAGGGTCGGACCGGGGAGCTGTTTTTT
TRBD2	TRBV10-1	once	TRBJ2-3	CASSAGGGSTDTQYF	TGCGCCAGCAGTGCGGGGGGGGGCAGCACAGATACGCAGTATTTT
-	TRBV11-2	-	TRBJ1-1	CASSSDTTGEAFF	TGTGCCAGCAGCTCAGATACTACAGGCGAAGCTTTCTTT
TRBD1	TRBV5-8	-	TRBJ1-2	CASTAGGIGYTF	TGTGCCAGCACCGCAGGGGGCATAGGCTACACCTTC
TRBD1	TRBV7-9	-	TRBJ2-3	CASTQGQGATDTQYF	TGTGCCAGCACCCAAGGACAGGGGGCAACAGATACGCAGTATTTT
-	TRBV2	-	TRBJ2-3	CASSPGLDTDTQYF	TGTGCCAGCAGCCCGGGACTTGACACAGATACGCAGTATTTT
-	TRBV7-8	-	TRBJ2-5	CASSFGRARGQQETQYF	TGTGCCAGCAGCTTTGGCAGGGCTAGGGGTCAGCAAGAGACCCAGTACTTC
TRBD2	TRBV19	-	TRBJ2-1	CASSSLALGRDNEQFF	TGTGCCAGTAGTTCTTTGGCCTTGGGGAGGGACAATGAGCAGTTCTTC
TRBD1	TRBV18	once	TRBJ1-4	CASSPRDSNEKLFF	TGTGCCAGCTCACCCCGGGACAGTAACGAAAAACTGTTTTTT
-	TRBV30	-	TRBJ2-1	CAWSPSTNEQFF	TGTGCCTGGAGTCCTAGTACCAATGAGCAGTTCTTC
TRBD1	TRBV28	-	TRBJ1-5	CASSGTGPYQPQHF	TGTGCCAGCAGCGGGACAGGACCGTATCAGCCCCAGCATTTT